Shown below are 15 T cell receptor beta chains from a single sample sequenced in a study of T-cell reconstitution after alpha-beta-depleted transplantation in children. Construction of the TCRbeta library involved unique molecular identifiers. TCRdb itself ran the PCR reads through MiXCR, one entry per CDR3 protein. This sample has approximately 250,000 distinct CDR3 sequences, with roughly 26% found just once. The specimen comprised PBMCs, sampled before TCRalphabeta/CD19-depleted stem cell transplant. These receptor sequences come from a girl aged 2 to 10 with Fanconi anemia, due to receive a stem cell transplant.

This clonotype has at least ten counts. The J gene is TRBJ2-3, the V gene TRBV29-1; D call uncertain. V was pared by 5 bases and J by 4 bases, with 10 bases between. The CDR3 has 12 amino acids. The germline gives CDR1 SQVTM, CDR2 ANQGSEA. CDR3 in amino acids: CSVIQRPDTQYF. DNA for the CDR3: TGCAGCGTTATACAGCGACCAGATACGCAGTATTTT.

In its sample, this clonotype was seen many times. The chain links TRBV21-1 to TRBJ2-1; TRBD2, the D gene given by the table, was not confirmed from the DNA. TRBV21-1 is a listed pseudogene. This CDR3 is 16 amino acids long. CDR3: CASSTPGTRGRREQFF. Here the CDR3 DNA reads TGTGCCAGCAGCACCCCGGGGACTAGGGGACGTCGTGAGCAGTTCTTC.

This clonotype was seen many times. The V call is TRBV20-1, the J call TRBJ2-2; D gene unclear. The CDR3 totals 15 residues. CDR1 is DFQATT, CDR2 SNEGSKA, per germline (reference sequence). Trimming shortened V by 3 bases and J by 0 bases, and 11 bases separated the two germline ends. The CDR3 spells CSARLQTANTGELFF. CDR3 nucleotides: TGCAGTGCTAGGCTACAGACTGCGAACACCGGGGAGCTGTTTTTT.

This clonotype occurred many times. The genes are TRBV29-1 and TRBJ2-5; no clear D gene. Germline CDR1 reads SQVTM; CDR2 reads ANQGSEA. V dropped 2 bases and J dropped 0 bases, with 7 bases sitting between them. This CDR3 contains 13 residues. The CDR3 sequence: CSVEQPYQETQYF. The DNA of the CDR3 is TGCAGCGTTGAACAGCCTTACCAAGAGACCCAGTACTTC.

This clonotype was seen more than once but under ten times. The chain recombines TRBV5-6 with TRBJ2-3, with a possible D match to TRBD2 (6 bases). The CDR3 loop spans 17 amino acids. CDR1 is SGHDT, CDR2 YYEEEE, per germline. V lost 2 bases and J 0 bases, leaving 16 bases between the germline ends. CDR3 sequence (DNA): TGTGCCAGCAGCTTTATAGCATCGCGGGGCAGCACAGATACGCAGTATTTT. It yields the protein CASSFIASRGSTDTQYF.

Ten or more counts support this clonotype. The chain is built from TRBV20-1 and TRBJ2-4; 7 bases agree with TRBD2. The V gene end was trimmed by 0 bases and the J gene end by 9 bases; junction bases not matched to a gene: 11. The germline CDR1 and CDR2 sequences are DFQATT and SNEGSKA (reference sequence). The CDR3 length is 15 residues. The CDR3 coding sequence is TGCAGTGCTAGAGATCGAGGCGGGGGAGGGTTCATTCAGTACTTC. This translates into CSARDRGGGGFIQYF.

The rearrangement links TRBV29-1 to TRBJ2-5; TRBD2 is a possible D gene (5 bases). The germline V gene encodes CDR1 SQVTM and CDR2 ANQGSEA. The CDR3 is made up of 12 amino acids. V lost 4 bases to trimming and J lost 5 bases, with 11 bases between them. For the CDR3, the DNA is TGCAGCGTTGTGGCGGGTCCCGAGACCCAGTACTTC. This translates into CSVVAGPETQYF.

This clonotype appeared many times. The chain combines TRBV12-3 or TRBV12-4 with TRBJ1-2; 10 positions agree with TRBD1. This CDR3 has 17 amino acids. With V trimmed by 5 bases and J by 6 bases, 15 bases remained unmatched. This chain's CDR3 is CASSPASGGQGGHGYTF. The CDR3 coding sequence is TGTGCCAGCAGTCCGGCTAGCGGTGGACAGGGGGGTCATGGCTACACCTTC.

This clonotype was observed at least ten times. V and J are TRBV28 and TRBJ2-7, with D perhaps being TRBD1 or TRBD2 (5 bases each). The CDR3 extends over 13 amino acids. V lost 6 bases to trimming and J lost 1 base, with 10 bases between them. Germline V lookup: CDR1 MDHEN, CDR2 SYDVKM. CDR3 residues: CASRGTGSYEQYF. CDR3 nucleotide sequence: TGTGCCAGCAGGGGGACGGGATCCTACGAGCAGTACTTC.

The chain links TRBV7-9 to TRBJ2-3; no reliable D call. In germline, CDR1 is SEHNR, CDR2 FQNEAQ (reference sequence). CDR3 size: 16 residues. Trimming shortened V by 5 bases and J by 6 bases, and 21 bases separated the two germline ends. This CDR3 is CASSPYRVRALDTQYF. In DNA, the CDR3 is TGTGCCAGCAGCCCTTACCGGGTCCGGGCCCTTGATACGCAGTATTTT. The full variable domain, rest sourced from reference TRBV7-9 and TRBJ2-3, is DTGVSQNPRHKITKRGQNVTFRCDPISEHNRLYWYRQTLGQGPEFLTYFQNEAQLEKSRLLSDRFSAERPKGSFSTLEIQRTEQGDSAMYLCASSPYRVRALDTQYFGPGTRLTVL.

The sample holds many counts of this clonotype. V usage is TRBV15 and J usage is TRBJ2-2; a weak D match, TRBD1 (8 bases). V was pared by 5 bases and J by 4 bases, with 14 bases between. The CDR3 consists of 15 residues. The germline V gene encodes CDR1 LNHNV and CDR2 YYDKDF (reference sequence). The chain's CDR3 is CATSQNRGGTGELFF. In nucleotides, the CDR3 is TGTGCCACCAGCCAAAACAGGGGGGGCACCGGGGAGCTGTTTTTT.

Many counts were recorded for this clonotype. The chain has TRBV9 and TRBJ1-3; maybe TRBD1 (5 bases). The V gene's germline CDR1 is SGDLS and CDR2 YYNGEE. V was cut by 0 bases and J by 2 bases, with 6 bases left in between. The CDR3 is 14 amino acids. In DNA form, the CDR3 reads TGTGCCAGCAGCGTAGCAGGGCCTGGAAACACCATATATTTT. Residues: CASSVAGPGNTIYF.

The chain employs TRBV20-1 and TRBJ2-5; TRBD2 aligns across 8 bases. Germline V gene data show CDR1 as DFQATT and CDR2 as SNEGSKA (reference sequence). The CDR3 has 17 residues. The trim removed 2 bases at V and 5 bases at J, leaving 16 bases unmatched. The CDR3 spells CSARRPIGLAQSETQYF. The CDR3 DNA reads TGCAGTGCTAGAAGACCGATAGGACTAGCTCAGTCGGAGACCCAGTACTTC.

V usage is TRBV29-1 and J usage is TRBJ2-3; D is uncertain. This CDR3 contains 15 residues. V dropped 3 bases and J dropped 0 bases, with 13 bases sitting between them. CDR1 and CDR2 from the germline V gene are SQVTM and ANQGSEA. The CDR3 region is CSVDLSELSTDTQYF. In DNA form, the CDR3 reads TGCAGCGTTGATCTCTCGGAACTAAGCACAGATACGCAGTATTTT.

The V gene is TRBV20-1, the J gene TRBJ1-2, with D unresolved. The CDR3 consists of 14 residues. Germline CDR1 and CDR2: DFQATT and SNEGSKA (reference sequence). Trimming cost V 3 bases and J 3 bases, with 14 bases left between them. The CDR3: CSASLEGLHYGYTF. The CDR3 bases are TGCAGTGCTAGCCTGGAGGGTCTGCACTATGGCTACACCTTC.